Detailed here is one T cell receptor beta chain. The antigen remains undetermined. The record originates from a study of T cells in Graves' hyperthyroidism and ophthalmopathy. About the study: Sampling of peripheral blood happened at initial diagnosis, prior to any treatment. Whole-study results and caveats: Blood also showed most of the thyroid clonotypes that were expanded above 0.001.

Trimming removed 7 bases from V and 5 bases from J; junction bases left unmatched: 10. Germline V CDR1 and CDR2: MNHEY, SMNVEV (reference sequence). The CDR3 contains 16 residues. The source material, RNA transcripts, was used to amplify TCR beta CDR3 regions. Researchers ran a first-round RT-PCR on the TCR CDR3 using the HTBI primer set. TCRdb itself ran the multiplex PCR reads through MiXCR, one entry per CDR3 protein. The repertoire holds around 240,000 distinct CDR3 sequences, with about 14% as singletons. Aged 18 to 65, the patients had hyperthyroidism that was newly diagnosed and had lasted under 2 months.

The clonotype originates from a woman aged 35 to 49 with Graves' hyperthyroidism that later progressed to Graves' ophthalmopathy. The J gene is TRBJ2-1, the V gene TRBV27; 11 bases are shared with TRBD2. The specimen sequenced was blood. The CDR3 protein is CASKASGTSGHNEQFF. As DNA, the CDR3 is TGTGCCAGCAAAGCATCCGGGACTAGCGGTCACAATGAGCAGTTCTTC.